Presented here are 5 T cell receptor beta chains from one specimen sequenced in a study of CD8 T cells in Susac syndrome. Reverse transcription of 0.5 to 1 ug RNA was carried out with random hexamers. TCRdb re-analysed the immunoSEQ multiplex PCR reads in MiXCR, keeping a single row per CDR3 protein. The table has roughly 200,000 distinct CDR3 sequences, about 95% seen once; the top ten hold over 0.08%. The sample comprised CD4+ T cells from PBMCs. These receptors were collected from a human donor in good health.

The V call is TRBV28, the J call TRBJ2-5; 7 bases line up with TRBD1. V shed 5 bases and J 0 bases; nucleotides not matched to a gene: 9. The CDR3 extends over 16 amino acids. The germline V gene has CDR1 MDHEN and CDR2 SYDVKM. The CDR3 nucleotides read TGTGCCAGCAGTAAAATGAGGGGGCTGAACCAAGAGACCCAGTACTTC. Translated, it gives CASSKMRGLNQETQYF. The complete variable domain, with remaining parts taken from reference TRBV28 and TRBJ2-5, reads DVKVTQSSRYLVKRTGEKVFLECVQDMDHENMFWYRQDPGLGLRLIYFSYDVKMKEKGDIPEGYSVSREKKERFSLILESASTNQTSMYLCASSKMRGLNQETQYFGPGTRLLVL.

The rearrangement links TRBV24-1 to TRBJ2-1, with D unclear. This CDR3 has 12 amino acids. V shed 9 bases and J shed 5 bases, with 10 bases lying between them. The germline V gene encodes CDR1 KGHDR and CDR2 SFDVKD. The chain's CDR3 is CATGLRDNEQFF. The CDR3 nucleotides are TGTGCCACCGGGCTCCGGGACAATGAGCAGTTCTTC.

The rearrangement joins TRBV4-3 to TRBJ2-7, with D tentatively TRBD2 (6 bases). The V gene lost 3 bases and the J gene lost 1 base, with 13 bases spanning the gap. The CDR3 runs to 15 residues. Germline V gene lookup returns CDR1 LGHNA and CDR2 YSLEER. CDR3 sequence (DNA): TGCGCCAGCAGCCACGGTGCGGGAAATTCCTACGAGCAGTACTTC. It encodes CASSHGAGNSYEQYF.

This chain connects TRBV3-1 to TRBJ2-7; 9 bases map to TRBD2. With 2 bases clipped from V and 6 bases from J, the junction kept 8 bases outside the gene matches. CDR1 is LGHDT and CDR2 is YNNKEL in the germline V gene (reference sequence). The CDR3 has 15 residues. The CDR3 nucleotides are TGTGCCAGCAGCCAACCTTGGGCTAGCGGGATCGAGCAGTACTTC. This encodes CASSQPWASGIEQYF.

The chain couples TRBV18 to TRBJ1-5, with D unresolved. The CDR3 covers 13 residues. Germline V gene data show CDR1 as KGHSH and CDR2 as LQKENI. Trimming pared 4 bases from V and 6 bases from J, leaving 10 bases between. In DNA, the CDR3 is TGTGCCAGCTCACTCAAGGGAGCTCAGCCCCAGCATTTT. Protein: CASSLKGAQPQHF.